One sample yielded the 9 T cell receptor beta chains listed below, sequenced in a study of shared clonotypes between healthy human individuals. This table comes from immunoSEQ multiplex PCR, and its TCRdb copy is limited to in-frame clones, with some not included. The sample has more than 2 million clones; around 95% are singletons. What was sequenced was naive CD4+ T cells sorted from blood. Subset given: CD45RA+ positively selected. The receptors were gathered from a young man in good health.

The chain uses TRBV5-1 and TRBJ2-3; D perhaps matches TRBD1 (5 bases). With 0 bases removed from V and 2 bases from J, the gap between germline ends came to 13 bases. The CDR3 totals 16 residues. Germline V gives CDR1 SGHRS, CDR2 YFSETQ. The CDR3: CASSLARTISTDTQYF. Written as DNA, the CDR3 is TGCGCCAGCAGCTTGGCGAGGACAATTTCCACAGATACGCAGTATTTT.

CDR3 amino acids: CSVERARSYNEQFF. CDR3 in DNA: TGCAGCGTTGAAAGGGCCAGGTCCTACAATGAGCAGTTCTTC. This chain uses TRBV29-1 with TRBJ2-1; D unresolved. V lost 2 bases, J lost 1 base, and 9 bases lay in between. Germline loops: CDR1 SQVTM, CDR2 ANQGSEA. CDR3 length equals 14 residues.

The chain links TRBV19 to TRBJ2-3; the D gene could be TRBD1 or TRBD2 (5 bases each). CDR1 is LNHDA, CDR2 SQIVND, per germline (reference sequence). The germline V and J ends were trimmed by 4 bases and 1 base, with 18 bases remaining between them. The CDR3 extends over 17 amino acids. CDR3 DNA: TGTGCCAGTAGTACCACGGGCGCGGTGGGGGGCACAGATACGCAGTATTTT. This sequence encodes CASSTTGAVGGTDTQYF.

The chain couples TRBV6-5 to TRBJ2-7; the match to TRBD2 covers 8 bases. In germline, CDR1 is MNHEY, CDR2 SVGAGI. V trimming: 5 bases; J trimming: 5 bases; junction bases outside the gene matches: 8. The CDR3 contains 14 residues. The CDR3 spells CASSSSGVSNEQYF. In DNA form, the CDR3 reads TGTGCCAGCAGTAGTAGCGGGGTTAGTAACGAGCAGTACTTC.

As to this clone: A read error may produce the germline difference seen at one junction end. This chain joins TRBV7-2 and TRBJ1-3; possible D gene TRBD1, 5 bases. This CDR3 has 17 residues. The germline V gene encodes CDR1 SGHTA and CDR2 FQGNSA. CDR3 in DNA: TGTGCCAGCAGCGCCACAGGCTATTCACGGTCTGGTAACACCATATATTTT. Translating it yields CASSATGYSRSGNTIYF.

V is TRBV7-9 and J is TRBJ1-5; maybe TRBD1 (5 bases). Germline CDR1 is SEHNR and CDR2 is FQNEAQ (reference sequence). The CDR3 has 13 amino acids. Trimming shortened V by 5 bases and J by 4 bases, and 9 bases separated the two germline ends. Here the CDR3 reads CASSPQENQPQHF. The DNA for the CDR3 is TGTGCCAGCAGCCCACAGGAAAATCAGCCCCAGCATTTT.

The chain is built from TRBV11-2 and TRBJ2-1; D may be TRBD1 (6 bases). This CDR3 comprises 15 residues. Germline CDR1 SGHAT, CDR2 FQNNGV. V lost 0 bases and J lost 6, with 12 bases in between. Written as DNA, the CDR3 is TGTGCCAGCAGCTTAGAAACAGGGAGATTCAATGAGCAGTTCTTC. It yields the protein CASSLETGRFNEQFF.

The gene calls are TRBV18 and TRBJ2-3; D is possibly TRBD1 or TRBD2 (5 bases each). The CDR3 sequence is 14 residues long. Deletions cut 5 bases from V and 2 bases from J, with 11 bases between. CDR1 is KGHSH, CDR2 LQKENI, per germline. This CDR3 is CASSEGRATDTQYF. The CDR3 DNA reads as TGTGCCAGCTCAGAGGGGAGAGCCACAGATACGCAGTATTTT.

V is TRBV30 and J is TRBJ1-1; D is perhaps TRBD1 (5 bases). Germline V gene lookup returns CDR1 GTSNPN and CDR2 SVGIG (reference sequence). The CDR3 extends over 13 amino acids. V was trimmed by 0 bases and J by 7 bases, leaving 12 bases between them. CDR3 loop: CAWSVRQGGEAFF. CDR3 in DNA: TGTGCCTGGAGTGTAAGGCAGGGTGGTGAAGCTTTCTTT.